This TCR beta chain was sequenced for a study of blood T cell repertoires in COVID-19. Study-wide context: In each case, the material was cDNA or gDNA derived from T cells, B-cell-depleted T cells, or PBMCs.

Original data processing: How many nucleated cells were present was estimated from reference gene primer amplification. Here immunoSEQ multiplex PCR was the method, and the copy in TCRdb shows in-frame clones only, minus some. V and J calls and clone size come straight from that table; D and trimming were deduced from the DNA. Of 250,000 to 300,000 clones listed, approximately 90% are singletons. CDR1 KGHSH and CDR2 LQKENI come from the germline V gene. This CDR3 spans 15 amino acids. J gave up 4 bases and V 3 bases, and 7 bases lay outside the gene matches. This clonotype was obtained from a man aged 40-50 years with acute or convalescent COVID-19. The chain has TRBV18 and TRBJ2-3; 7 positions match TRBD2. Sequencing was done on a sample of peripheral blood. The DNA for the CDR3 is TGTGCCAGCTCACCTGCGGGGGAAATAGCAGATACGCAGTATTTT. It is translated as CASSPAGEIADTQYF.